This T cell receptor (beta chain) was identified in a study of identical twins (dated by TCRdb to about 2016). Notes on the research overall: To test whether fetal clonotypes persist, this study deep-sequenced TCR alpha and beta repertoires from monozygotic twins, from unrelated adults of various ages, and from cord blood. To rule out contamination, replicate twin experiments were performed at different times with different library preparation protocols. Broader findings and caveats from the paper: Invariant T cells such as MAIT and iNKT could partly confound zero-insertion analyses, although diverse VJ usage argued against such confounding for most clonotypes. A weaker excess of twin sharing was found in beta out-of-frame sequences because the signal-to-noise ratio was lowered by fewer shared sequences. Because the same donors could not be followed over many years, the conclusions depended on cross-sectional statistical analysis. In monozygotic twins, recombination models systematically underestimated out-of-frame TCR alpha sharing, but the models matched the sharing seen between unrelated individuals. Compared with coincidental sharing between unrelated individuals, out-of-frame TCR alpha sequences shared between twins showed an excess of sequences with low generation probability. Fewer insertions were carried by abundant cord blood beta clonotypes; a weaker similar trend was observed in young adult naive repertoires, while no such trend was observed in memory repertoires.

This clonotype was observed a few times. Its specific antigen is unknown. There are no base qualities to consult, and no much larger clone falls within one base. Library preparation employed 5' RACE. Instrument used: Illumina HiSeq 2000. Template switching introduced a universal primer binding site; the final cDNA contained a unique molecular identifier, enabling accurate counting of TCR cDNA molecules. First-strand cDNA for TCR alpha and beta chains was synthesized from specific primers in the conserved constant-segment region. To control for contamination, every cDNA library carried two barcodes: a SMART-Mk sample barcode plus Illumina barcodes. TruSeq adapter sequences and Illumina sample barcodes were added in two successive PCR steps. TCR alpha and beta cDNA libraries were sequenced on the Illumina HiSeq platform with custom primers. In the authors' own workflow: Raw reads were processed with MiGEC to extract unique molecular identifiers, and MiXCR was used to determine CDR3 positions. For each individual, recombination models were inferred using an EM algorithm with the repgenHMM and IGoR tools. The analysis of shared clonotypes was done with the tcR package in R, with sharing normalized by the product of cloneset sizes. To study raw recombination without the effects of thymic and clonal selection, out-of-frame nonproductive sequences were analyzed. The public reads were reprocessed in TCRdb via fastp at Q25 and MiXCR, keeping in-frame beta chains. Rows merge per CDR3 protein into single entries with the most common DNA and genes. The V and J calls and clone size are TCRdb's, not the authors'. For this sample there are around 500,000 distinct CDR3 sequences; 12% to 15% appear just once. The ten largest clonotypes hold about 0.52% of the sample.

The germline V gene gives CDR1 as SGHRS and CDR2 as YFSETQ. The CDR3 contains 17 residues, cysteine and phenylalanine counted. Here the CDR3 DNA is all that survives: 51 bases in frame from base 1. V is cut back by 4 bases and J by 6 bases, with 15 bases in the junction unmatched. Only healthy Caucasian donors were included. The twin cohort consisted of three pairs of female monozygotic twins, all aged roughly 18 to 30 years. Positive isolation kits from Invitrogen were used to isolate CD4+ and CD8+ T cell populations. The data were also submitted as part of a second study, on yellow fever vaccine responses in identical twins. That second publication adds: The T cell response to vaccination in identical twins was reported by the authors to appear partly convergent and partly personalized. In the study, vaccine-responding T cell clones were precisely tracked in identical twins.

Specimen: CD4+ T cells sorted from blood. This sequence was found in a woman aged 18 to 35 in good health. Rearrangement joined TRBV5-1 to TRBJ2-2, with 7 bases aligning to TRBD1. The CDR3 region has the sequence CASSPRFGQEPPGELFF. The bases are TGCGCCAGCAGCCCCCGATTTGGACAGGAACCCCCCGGGGAGCTGTTTTTT.